This T cell receptor beta chain derives from a study of blood T cell repertoires in COVID-19. The wider study: PBMCs, B-cell-depleted T cells, or T cells provided the cDNA or gDNA that made up the material.

Only in-frame clones appear in the TCRdb table, and some are missing; sequencing was by immunoSEQ multiplex PCR. The top ten clones hold around 5% of a sample with about 74,000 clones, 80% to 90% of them seen once. Germline CDR1 and CDR2: LNHDA and SQIVND (reference sequence). Trimming cost V 3 bases and J 4 bases, with 14 bases left between them. The CDR3 sequence is 15 residues long. The rearrangement uses TRBV19 and TRBJ2-3, with TRBD1 as a possible D gene (6 bases). The sample taken for sequencing was peripheral blood. The sequence was obtained from a woman older than 75 with acute or convalescent COVID-19. CDR3 bases: TGTGCCAGTAGTATGGGCAGGGGTGTCCCAGATACGCAGTATTTT. It codes for CASSMGRGVPDTQYF.